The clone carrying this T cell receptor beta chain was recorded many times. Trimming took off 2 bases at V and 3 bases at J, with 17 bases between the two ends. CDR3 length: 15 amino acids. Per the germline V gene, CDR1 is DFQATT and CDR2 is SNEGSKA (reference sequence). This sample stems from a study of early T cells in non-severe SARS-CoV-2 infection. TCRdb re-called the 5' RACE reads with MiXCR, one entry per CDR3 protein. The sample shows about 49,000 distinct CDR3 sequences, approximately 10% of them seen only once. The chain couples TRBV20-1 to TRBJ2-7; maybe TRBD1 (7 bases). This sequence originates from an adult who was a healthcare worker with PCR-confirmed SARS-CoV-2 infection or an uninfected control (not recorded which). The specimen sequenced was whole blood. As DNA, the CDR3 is TGCAGTGCTAGATTTGCAGGGGGGTTCCGCTACGAGCAGTACTTC. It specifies CSARFAGGFRYEQYF.